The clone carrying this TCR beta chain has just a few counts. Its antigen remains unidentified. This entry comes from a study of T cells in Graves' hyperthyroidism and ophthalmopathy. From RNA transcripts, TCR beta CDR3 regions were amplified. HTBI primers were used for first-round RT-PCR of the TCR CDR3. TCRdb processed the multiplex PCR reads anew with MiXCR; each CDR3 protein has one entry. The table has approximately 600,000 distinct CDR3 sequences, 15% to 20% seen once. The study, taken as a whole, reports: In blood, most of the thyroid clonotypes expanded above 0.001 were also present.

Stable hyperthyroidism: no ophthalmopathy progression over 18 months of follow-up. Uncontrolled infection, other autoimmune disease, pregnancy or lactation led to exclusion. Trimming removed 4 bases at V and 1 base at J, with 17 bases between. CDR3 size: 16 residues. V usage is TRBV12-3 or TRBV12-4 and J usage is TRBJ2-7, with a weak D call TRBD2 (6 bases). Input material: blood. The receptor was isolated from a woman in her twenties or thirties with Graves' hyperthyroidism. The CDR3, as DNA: TGTGCCAGCAGTTGGAGGGCTGGGAGGAGTTCCTACGAGCAGTACTTC. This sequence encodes CASSWRAGRSSYEQYF.